This entry features one T cell receptor (beta chain) sequence. No cognate antigen has been identified for it. No qualities accompany the bases; no much larger clone lies one base away. The germline V gene gives CDR1 as ENHRY and CDR2 as SYGVKD. The CDR3 goes from the cysteine to the phenylalanine over 17 residues. CDR3 DNA is the only sequence kept; it has 51 bases, read in frame from the first base. Trimming removed 0 bases from V and 2 bases from J; the gene matches leave 6 bases unexplained. The data belong to a study of blood T cells in healthy people across ages (dated by TCRdb to the mid-2010s). The study in broad terms: In model experiments, roughly one uniquely barcoded TCR beta cDNA molecule per two T cells was captured by template switching. The donors were split into four age groups: young (average around 17 years), middle-aged (39), aged (approximately 60) and long-lived (approximately 80). For two donors (one aged 18 to 29 and one aged 80 or older), the study analyzed two additional independent replicas of 1 million unique cDNA reads from the same blood draw. Age-related changes in TCR beta repertoire diversity were measured in the study by deep sequencing normalized with unique cDNA molecular identifiers. To avoid experimental bias, donors of different ages were distributed randomly across sequencing lanes. Study-level results and caveats: Conclusive comparison of naive and antigen-experienced compartments was prevented by the profiling of bulk unsorted PBMCs. Estimates of total diversity based on one million sequenced T cells were considered lower bounds and underestimates. A strong correlation was found between observed TCR beta diversity and the percentage of naive T cells measured by flow cytometry. Compared with the aged group, the long-lived group had more naive CD4+ T cells, fewer expanded clones and increased TCR diversity, suggesting age selection. Observed TCR beta diversity per million T cells fell roughly linearly with age, and a significant reduction was already apparent by age roughly 41. Because the CMV infection status of the donors was unknown, age-related changes in expanded clonotypes may potentially have been confounded.

The method was 5' RACE. Sequenced using an Illumina HiSeq 2500. A second roughly 6 to 11 cycle PCR used a sample-barcoded 5' primer and a J-beta primer mix. Each TCR beta cDNA molecule received a unique molecular identifier from a template-switch 5' adaptor carrying 12 random nucleotides. Each sample yielded at least 3 million CDR3-containing paired-end reads. All of the RNA was converted into first-strand cDNA using the Mint cDNA synthesis kit, with a TRBC-specific oligonucleotide serving as the primer. All cDNA was treated with uracil-DNA glycosylase and then went through a first 18-cycle PCR with the universal primers M1SS and BC2_uni_R. The original methods were these. For normalization, 1 million high-quality reads, each with a distinct molecular identifier, were randomly selected from each sample. Instead of being binned into consensus sequences, reads that shared molecular identifiers were thrown out. MiTCR, set to a Q25 quality threshold and the strictest error-elimination algorithm, was used for CDR3 identification, clonotype clustering and error correction. A nonparametric unseen species model with Euler transformation was used to estimate lower-bound total TCR beta diversity. TCRdb ran its own pipeline on the public reads, namely fastp trimming at Q25 and MiXCR clone calling, and kept in-frame beta chains. Duplicate CDR3 protein sequences are folded into a single record with the most common DNA and genes. In this record, the V and J calls reflect TCRdb's handling and not the investigators' own analysis. This sample is represented by around 800,000 distinct CDR3 sequences; 46% of them were singletons. The ten biggest clones cover 15% to 20% of the sample.

Systemically healthy Caucasian individuals from Russia, 39 in total and aged roughly 6 to 95 years, were included as donors. Ten milliliters of peripheral blood were drawn from each donor into EDTA-treated Vacutainer tubes. Ficoll-Paque density-gradient centrifugation was used to isolate PBMCs, with at least 7 million obtained per sample. Trizol reagent was used to extract total RNA from PBMCs, with at least 5.5 micrograms per sample. The percentages of naive CD45RAhigh/CD27high T cells were determined by flow cytometry on a PBMC aliquot from every donor. The sample taken for sequencing was blood. The receptor comes from a man at least 80 years old in good health. In this chain, TRBV10-3 is recombined with TRBJ2-7; 11 junctional bases match TRBD2. For the CDR3, the sequence is CAISESGTSGGAYEQYF. The DNA sequence is as follows: TGTGCCATCAGTGAGTCGGGGACTAGCGGAGGAGCCTACGAGCAGTACTTC.